One sample yielded the 31 T cell receptor beta chains listed below, sequenced in a study of blood T cell repertoires in COVID-19. Some clones are missing from TCRdb's copy, which holds only in-frame ones; the method was immunoSEQ multiplex PCR. Here the sample spans fewer than 250,000 clones, about 88% being singletons. The sample comprised peripheral blood. These receptors originate from a man aged 65-85 years with acute or convalescent COVID-19.

This rearrangement joins TRBV6-5 to TRBJ1-1; TRBD1 matches at 7 bases. This CDR3 comprises 15 residues. Germline-derived CDR1 and CDR2 are MNHEY and SVGAGI. The ends lost 2 bases at V and 3 bases at J; junction bases unmatched: 6. In DNA form, the CDR3 reads TGTGCCAGCAGTTACCAGGGGGGCTCGGACACTGAAGCTTTCTTT. It yields the protein CASSYQGGSDTEAFF.

The rearrangement links TRBV15 to TRBJ2-3; the D is unclear. This CDR3 contains 15 residues. In germline, CDR1 is LNHNV, CDR2 YYDKDF (reference sequence). The V end was cut by 0 bases, the J end by 1 base, with 8 bases between. The CDR3 coding sequence is TGTGCCACCAGCAGAGATCCACTCCGCACAGATACGCAGTATTTT. Residues: CATSRDPLRTDTQYF.

The rearrangement joins TRBV28 to TRBJ2-1, with 8 nucleotides matching TRBD1. This CDR3 is 14 amino acids long. Germline V gene data show CDR1 as MDHEN and CDR2 as SYDVKM. V shed 7 bases and J 6 bases; nucleotides not matched to a gene: 8. The CDR3 DNA follows: TGTGCCAGCAACTCCGGCCAGGGGGCCAATGAGCAGTTCTTC. Amino acid sequence: CASNSGQGANEQFF.

The rearrangement joins TRBV5-1 to TRBJ2-1; tentative D call: TRBD1 (6 bases). The germline V gene has CDR1 SGHRS and CDR2 YFSETQ. The ends were cut back, 3 bases at V and 8 bases at J, with 15 bases in the middle. The CDR3 runs to 14 residues. This CDR3 reads CASSSGAGLDEQFF. CDR3 coding DNA: TGCGCCAGCAGCTCAGGGGCAGGGTTGGATGAGCAGTTCTTC.

The rearrangement uses TRBV6-1 and TRBJ1-1; D is unresolved. The germline CDR1 and CDR2 sequences are MNHNS and SASEGT. The V end was cut by 0 bases, the J end by 0 bases, with 5 bases between. This CDR3 has 14 residues. The CDR3 DNA reads TGTGCCAGCAGTGAAGCGCAGGTGAACACTGAAGCTTTCTTT. Amino acid sequence: CASSEAQVNTEAFF.

The chain carries TRBV30 and TRBJ2-1; TRBD2 matches at 8 bases. This CDR3 has 15 residues. Germline assignment: CDR1 GTSNPN and CDR2 SVGIG (reference sequence). V gave up 2 bases and J gave up 7 bases; unmatched junction bases: 10. CDR3 amino acids: CAWSSGTSPLNEQFF. CDR3 coding DNA: TGTGCCTGGAGTTCGGGGACTAGTCCCCTTAATGAGCAGTTCTTC.

This sequence joins TRBV28 and TRBJ2-7; the D is unclear. Germline CDR1 MDHEN, CDR2 SYDVKM. CDR3 length: 13 amino acids. V lost 5 bases and J lost 4, with 12 bases in between. For the CDR3, the DNA is TGTGCCAGCAGTCTCCTAAGCGATTACGAGCAGTACTTC. Translating gives CASSLLSDYEQYF.

The rearrangement links TRBV18 to TRBJ2-5, with D possibly matching TRBD2 (5 bases). Germline loops: CDR1 KGHSH, CDR2 LQKENI. The CDR3 totals 16 residues. Trimming cost V 0 bases and J 5 bases, with 16 bases left between them. In DNA, the CDR3 is TGTGCCAGCTCACCACCAAAAACGGAGGCTGGGGAGACCCAGTACTTC. It specifies CASSPPKTEAGETQYF.

The gene calls are TRBV29-1 and TRBJ2-7; 10 bases are a match to TRBD1. The CDR3 extends over 13 amino acids. The J segment lost 3 bases and the V segment lost 4 bases, leaving 3 bases of the junction unmatched. Germline V CDR1 and CDR2: SQVTM, ANQGSEA. Here the CDR3 DNA reads TGCAGCGTTGGGACAGGGGGTAACTACGAGCAGTACTTC. It translates to CSVGTGGNYEQYF.

The rearrangement joins TRBV10-3 to TRBJ1-6; TRBD1 aligns across 8 bases. Trimming at V came to 3 bases and at J to 8 bases, leaving 3 bases not matched to a gene. The CDR3 is 14 amino acids. Per the germline V gene, CDR1 is ENHRY and CDR2 is SYGVKD. This CDR3 is CAISDDRGYSPLHF. The CDR3 DNA reads TGTGCCATCAGTGATGACAGGGGTTATTCACCCCTCCACTTT.

V and J are TRBV18 and TRBJ2-1, with TRBD2 matching over 8 bases. CDR1 and CDR2 (germline): KGHSH, LQKENI. This CDR3 spans 17 amino acids. The V gene end was trimmed by 1 base and the J gene end by 3 bases; junction bases not matched to a gene: 8. The CDR3 nucleotides are TGTGCCAGCTCACCACAGAATGCGGGAGGTGGCTACAATGAGCAGTTCTTC. Its translation is CASSPQNAGGGYNEQFF.

The V call is TRBV6-2 or TRBV6-3, the J call TRBJ2-6; no reliable D call. The CDR3 runs to 16 residues. Germline V gives CDR1 MNHEY, CDR2 SVGEGT. V was cut by 2 bases and J by 0 bases, with 8 bases left in between. The CDR3 loop reads CASSYLPSSGANVLTF. CDR3 DNA sequence: TGTGCCAGCAGTTACCTCCCGAGCTCTGGGGCCAACGTCCTGACTTTC.

This chain uses TRBV15 with TRBJ2-7; maybe TRBD1 (5 bases). The CDR3 is 15 amino acids. Trimming left V 2 bases short and J 4 bases short, with 15 bases between. The germline V gene has CDR1 LNHNV and CDR2 YYDKDF (reference sequence). Here the CDR3 DNA reads TGTGCCACCAGCAGAAGGGGCGGAACAAGTTACGAGCAGTACTTC. It specifies CATSRRGGTSYEQYF.

There are a few counts of this clone. The rearrangement links TRBV7-8 to TRBJ1-2, with D perhaps matching TRBD1 (5 bases). CDR3 size: 16 residues. Germline V gene lookup returns CDR1 SGHVS and CDR2 FQNEAQ. V lost 1 base to trimming and J lost 5 bases, with 17 bases between them. The DNA of the CDR3 is TGTGCCAGCAGCTTAGAAACTGACAGAACTCGATATGGCTACACCTTC. It codes for CASSLETDRTRYGYTF. The full variable domain, completed using reference TRBV7-8 and TRBJ1-2, is GAGVSQSPRYKVAKRGQDVALRCDPISGHVSLFWYQQALGQGPEFLTYFQNEAQLDKSGLPSDRFFAERPEGSVSTLKIQRTQQEDSAVYLCASSLETDRTRYGYTFGSGTRLTVV.

CDR3 DNA sequence: TGTGCCTGGATGCGGGACTCCAGAGGGGAAGCTTTCTTT. Protein sequence: CAWMRDSRGEAFF. The chain couples TRBV30 to TRBJ1-1, with D possibly TRBD1 on 5 matching bases. There are 13 residues in the CDR3. The germline V gene has CDR1 GTSNPN and CDR2 SVGIG (reference sequence). Trimming took off 4 bases at V and 8 bases at J, with 17 bases between the two ends. The full variable domain, completed using reference TRBV30 and TRBJ1-1, is SQTIHQWPATLVQPVGSPLSLECTVEGTSNPNLYWYRQAAGRGLQLLFYSVGIGQISSEVPQNLSASRPQDRQFILSSKKLLLSDSGFYLCAWMRDSRGEAFFGQGTRLTVV.

The J gene is TRBJ1-6, the V gene TRBV10-3, with 8 bases fitting TRBD1. CDR3 size: 11 residues. V lost 6 bases to trimming and J lost 13 bases; unmatched junction nucleotides: 2. The germline V gene has CDR1 ENHRY and CDR2 SYGVKD. The CDR3 DNA follows: TGTGCCATCAGCGGGACAGGCCCCCTCCACTTT. It is translated as CAISGTGPLHF.

V and J are TRBV3-1 (or the pseudogene TRBV3-2) and TRBJ2-7; tentatively, D is TRBD2 (6 bases). CDR1 and CDR2 (germline): LGHDT, YNNKEL (reference sequence). This CDR3 spans 14 amino acids. V was pared by 1 base and J by 5 bases, with 12 bases between. The CDR3 region has the DNA TGTGCCAGCAGCCAAGGAGGAGGGAGGAACGAGCAGTACTTC. Its protein product is CASSQGGGRNEQYF.

The gene calls are TRBV18 and TRBJ1-1; 11 bases are shared with TRBD1. This CDR3 is 17 amino acids long. The ends lost 3 bases at V and 2 bases at J; junction bases unmatched: 8. Germline V gene sequence: CDR1 KGHSH, CDR2 LQKENI. The CDR3: CASSPSDRGPGNTEAFF. The DNA of the CDR3 is TGTGCCAGCTCACCCTCGGACAGGGGGCCCGGAAACACTGAAGCTTTCTTT.

This clone was counted between two and nine times. V and J are TRBV24-1 and TRBJ1-6; maybe TRBD1 (6 bases). The germline CDR1 and CDR2 sequences are KGHDR and SFDVKD. CDR3 length: 15 residues. V lost 2 bases to trimming and J lost 7 bases, with 11 bases between them. CDR3 DNA: TGTGCCACCAGTGATTCAACAGGGAAGAATTCACCCCTCCACTTT. Translation: CATSDSTGKNSPLHF.

The rearrangement uses TRBV7-2 and TRBJ2-3, with a tentative D call TRBD2 (6 bases). The CDR3 totals 17 residues. The germline V and J ends were trimmed by 5 bases and 0 bases, with 18 bases remaining between them. The germline gives CDR1 SGHTA, CDR2 FQGNSA. The CDR3 DNA follows: TGTGCCAGCAGCGGTACCGGGACTCCGGCTAGCACAGATACGCAGTATTTT. Protein: CASSGTGTPASTDTQYF.

The J gene is TRBJ1-2, the V gene TRBV21-1; the table's D gene call, TRBD1, was not cross checked with the DNA. TRBV21-1 is designated a pseudogene. The CDR3 covers 17 residues. CDR3 coding DNA: TGTGCCAGCAGCAAAGACCTCCGGACAGGGGGCCCCTATGGCTACACCTTC. Its translation: CASSKDLRTGGPYGYTF.

J is TRBJ2-5 and V is TRBV27; 7 bases agree with TRBD1. Looked up from germline, CDR1 is MNHEY and CDR2 is SMNVEV (reference sequence). V trimming: 6 bases; J trimming: 5 bases; junction bases outside the gene matches: 6. The CDR3 has 13 amino acids. The CDR3 DNA follows: TGTGCCAGCAGCCGACAGGGCGGGGAGACCCAGTACTTC. It specifies CASSRQGGETQYF.

V and J are TRBV28 and TRBJ2-7; possibly TRBD1 for D (6 bases). V was cut by 7 bases and J by 2 bases, with 9 bases left in between. This CDR3 contains 12 residues. Germline assignment: CDR1 MDHEN and CDR2 SYDVKM. The CDR3 nucleotides read TGTGCCAGCACCGGACAGACCTACGAGCAGTACTTC. Translation: CASTGQTYEQYF.

V is TRBV19 and J is TRBJ2-2, with D perhaps TRBD1 (6 bases). The germline V gene encodes CDR1 LNHDA and CDR2 SQIVND (reference sequence). V lost 2 bases and J 10 bases, leaving 17 bases between the germline ends. CDR3 length: 15 amino acids. The CDR3 protein is CASSIQGGDLEELFF. DNA for the CDR3: TGTGCCAGTAGTATACAAGGGGGTGACTTAGAGGAGCTGTTTTTT.

V gene TRBV18 combines with J gene TRBJ1-2, with D possibly matching TRBD1 (5 bases). The V end was cut by 2 bases, the J end by 2 bases, with 12 bases between. The CDR3 runs to 15 residues. The germline V gene has CDR1 KGHSH and CDR2 LQKENI. CDR3 protein: CASSPGTGRNYGYTF. DNA for the CDR3: TGTGCCAGCTCACCAGGCACAGGACGGAACTATGGCTACACCTTC.

This chain uses TRBV19 with TRBJ2-2, with a possible D match to TRBD2 (5 bases). CDR3 length: 14 residues. V was trimmed by 2 bases and J by 6 bases, leaving 10 bases between them. Per the germline V gene, CDR1 is LNHDA and CDR2 is SQIVND (reference sequence). CDR3 DNA: TGTGCCAGTAGTATAAGAGGGTTGTCCGGGGAGCTGTTTTTT. Amino acids: CASSIRGLSGELFF.

The chain uses TRBV7-6 and TRBJ2-1, with TRBD2 identical over 13 bases. V lost 1 base and J lost 7; bases outside the gene matches: 10. The germline gives CDR1 SGHVS, CDR2 FNYEAQ. The CDR3 loop spans 18 amino acids. The CDR3 spells CASSLVQLAGGLRNEQFF. The CDR3 nucleotides are TGTGCCAGCAGCTTAGTTCAACTAGCGGGAGGGCTTCGGAATGAGCAGTTCTTC.

The chain carries TRBV6-4 and TRBJ1-2; unclear D gene. The CDR3 runs 13 residues. Germline CDR1 is MRHNA and CDR2 is SNTAGT. V lost 2 bases, J lost 8 bases, and 12 bases lay in between. The CDR3 here is CASSDPASGGYTF. The CDR3, as DNA: TGTGCCAGCAGTGACCCAGCCTCGGGGGGCTACACCTTC.

V gene TRBV2 combines with J gene TRBJ2-7; 8 positions match TRBD2. The CDR3 has 13 residues. Losses at the gene ends were 5 bases for V and 6 bases for J; bases not matched to a gene: 6. Germline V CDR1 and CDR2: SNHLY, FYNNEI. CDR3 bases: TGTGCCAGCAGTATTTCGGGAGGGCGCGAGCAGTACTTC. This encodes CASSISGGREQYF. Based on the CDR3 plus reference TRBV2 and TRBJ2-7, the full variable domain is EPEVTQTPSHQVTQMGQEVILRCVPISNHLYFYWYRQILGQKVEFLVSFYNNEISEKSEIFDDQFSVERPDGSNFTLKIRSTKLEDSAMYFCASSISGGREQYFGPGTRLTVT.

The gene calls are TRBV12-2 and TRBJ2-5; the table names TRBD2, a call not compared with the DNA. TRBV12-2 is given as a pseudogene. This CDR3 region has 16 residues. The CDR3: CASRLVREERQETQYF. The DNA of the CDR3 is TGTGCAAGTCGCTTAGTACGGGAGGAGAGGCAAGAGACCCAGTACTTC.

V gene TRBV6-5 combines with J gene TRBJ1-2; TRBD1 might be the D (6 bases). This CDR3 is built from 15 residues. Germline V CDR1 and CDR2: MNHEY, SVGAGI. With 4 bases removed from V and 7 bases from J, the gap between germline ends came to 19 bases. DNA for the CDR3: TGTGCCAGCAGTTTGGACAGAATAGGTCTGGGTGGCTACACCTTC. Translation gives CASSLDRIGLGGYTF.